These 28 T cell receptor beta chains share one sample of origin, sequenced in a study of blood T cell repertoires in COVID-19. Profiling relied on immunoSEQ multiplex PCR, and the TCRdb table lists in-frame clones only, not all of them. This table has some 200,000 clones, 70% to 90% appearing once. The sample comprised PBMCs or T cells enriched from blood (not recorded which). These receptors were taken from a woman between 45 and 60 years old in a cohort exposed to, infected with or recovered from COVID-19 (not recorded which).

The chain carries TRBV11-2 and TRBJ1-1; a weak D match, TRBD1 (5 bases). From germline, CDR1 is SGHAT and CDR2 FQNNGV. The CDR3 loop spans 14 amino acids. With 3 bases removed from V and 0 bases from J, the gap between germline ends came to 8 bases. CDR3 sequence reads: CASSFSGMNTEAFF. Written as DNA, the CDR3 is TGTGCCAGCAGCTTTTCAGGGATGAACACTGAAGCTTTCTTT. The whole variable domain, remainder taken from reference TRBV11-2 and TRBJ1-1, is EAGVAQSPRYKIIEKRQSVAFWCNPISGHATLYWYQQILGQGPKLLIQFQNNGVVDDSQLPKDRFSAERLKGVDSTLKIQPAKLEDSAVYLCASSFSGMNTEAFFGQGTRLTVV.

This clone was seen a single time. The chain has TRBV12-5 and TRBJ1-5, with 8 nucleotides matching TRBD1. CDR1 is LGHNT and CDR2 is FRNRAP in the germline V gene. V gave up 3 bases and J gave up 7 bases; unmatched junction bases: 11. The CDR3 runs 16 residues. DNA of the CDR3: TGTGCTAGTGGTTTCTTCCCGACAGGGGATCCCCAGCCCCAGCATTTT. It is translated as CASGFFPTGDPQPQHF.

The chain combines TRBV5-4 with TRBJ2-5, with a tentative D call TRBD1 (6 bases). The V and J ends lost 0 bases and 3 bases respectively, with 6 bases between them. The CDR3 runs to 13 residues. The germline V gene encodes CDR1 SGHNT and CDR2 YYREEE (reference sequence). The CDR3 DNA reads as TGTGCCAGCAGCTTGGACAGGGAAGAGACCCAGTACTTC. Protein: CASSLDREETQYF. The full variable domain, completed using reference TRBV5-4 and TRBJ2-5, is ETGVTQSPTHLIKTRGQQVTLRCSSQSGHNTVSWYQQALGQGPQFIFQYYREEENGRGNFPPRFSGLQFPNYSSELNVNALELDDSALYLCASSLDREETQYFGPGTRLLVL.

This chain links TRBV4-1 with TRBJ2-1; 11 nucleotides align to TRBD2. Germline V CDR1 and CDR2: MGHRA, YSYEKL. CDR3 length equals 18 residues. Trimming cost V 0 bases and J 7 bases; bases outside gene matches: 11. The CDR3 loop is CASSQEGLIAGGLNEQFF. The CDR3 coding sequence is TGCGCCAGCAGCCAAGAGGGGCTGATAGCGGGGGGGCTAAATGAGCAGTTCTTC.

The chain recombines TRBV3-1 (or the pseudogene TRBV3-2) with TRBJ1-1, with 8 positions matching TRBD1. The CDR3 has 15 residues. The V gene's germline CDR1 is LGHDT and CDR2 YNNKEL (reference sequence). V lost 4 bases, J lost 1 base, and 5 bases stayed unmatched. The CDR3 is CASSPWDRKNTEAFF. The CDR3 DNA sequence: TGTGCCAGCAGCCCCTGGGACAGGAAGAACACTGAAGCTTTCTTT.

This chain links TRBV6-6 with TRBJ1-6; 8 positions agree with TRBD1. Trimming cost V 5 bases and J 12 bases; bases outside gene matches: 15. The CDR3 spans 16 residues. Germline CDR1 and CDR2: MNHNY and SVGAGI (reference sequence). The CDR3 nucleotides read TGTGCCAGCAGTCCCCCCGGAAGTACAGGGGGGGTACCCCTCCACTTT. It translates to CASSPPGSTGGVPLHF.

The V call is TRBV7-9, the J call TRBJ1-3, with D possibly TRBD1 on 6 matching bases. Germline V gives CDR1 SEHNR, CDR2 FQNEAQ (reference sequence). Trimming cost V 5 bases and J 8 bases, with 10 bases left between them. The CDR3 is made up of 12 amino acids. The CDR3: CASSLSGDTIYF. The CDR3 nucleotides are TGTGCCAGCAGCCTATCAGGGGACACCATATATTTT.

This chain links TRBV10-3 with TRBJ1-4; 10 bases map to TRBD1. With 6 bases clipped from V and 5 bases from J, the junction kept 3 bases outside the gene matches. The CDR3 has 14 amino acids. CDR1 is ENHRY and CDR2 is SYGVKD in the germline V gene. In DNA form, the CDR3 reads TGTGCCATCAGATCGGGACAGGGGAATGAAAAACTGTTTTTT. Its translation: CAIRSGQGNEKLFF.

The V and J genes are TRBV9 and TRBJ2-7; perhaps TRBD2 as D (5 bases). CDR1 SGDLS and CDR2 YYNGEE come from the germline V gene. Trimming cost V 0 bases and J 3 bases, with 7 bases left between them. This CDR3 has 13 amino acids. The CDR3 DNA follows: TGTGCCAGCAGCGTAGAGGAGGACTACGAGCAGTACTTC. It yields the protein CASSVEEDYEQYF.

This chain joins TRBV6-4 and TRBJ2-1; 16 bases line up with TRBD2. Germline CDR1 is MRHNA and CDR2 is SNTAGT. The CDR3 consists of 17 residues. V dropped 2 bases and J dropped 7; count of bases not matched to a gene: 5. The CDR3 loop reads CASSDLGTSGGANEQFF. The DNA of the CDR3 is TGTGCCAGCAGTGACCTCGGGACTAGCGGGGGGGCAAATGAGCAGTTCTTC.

V is TRBV9 and J is TRBJ2-7; D gene uncertain. Germline-derived CDR1 and CDR2 are SGDLS and YYNGEE. The CDR3 consists of 14 residues. V shed 4 bases and J shed 4 bases, with 15 bases lying between them. For the CDR3, the DNA is TGTGCCAGCAGCCCGAGCCCCTCCCCGTACGAGCAGTACTTC. The encoded protein is CASSPSPSPYEQYF. Full variable domain (missing parts from reference TRBV9 and TRBJ2-7): DSGVTQTPKHLITATGQRVTLRCSPRSGDLSVYWYQQSLDQGLQFLIQYYNGEERAKGNILERFSAQQFPDLHSELNLSSLELGDSALYFCASSPSPSPYEQYFGPGTRLTVT.

The CDR3 protein is CASSPNRGRDGYTF. In DNA form, the CDR3 reads TGTGCCAGCTCACCAAACAGGGGCAGGGATGGCTACACCTTC. The chain links TRBV18 to TRBJ1-2, with 7 bases matching TRBD1. The germline gives CDR1 KGHSH, CDR2 LQKENI. Unmatched junction bases numbered 6, after V lost 2 bases and J lost 6 bases. This CDR3 is 14 amino acids long.

The rearrangement links TRBV5-6 to TRBJ2-3; D gene ambiguous. The germline CDR1 and CDR2 sequences are SGHDT and YYEEEE. This CDR3 is built from 12 residues. The germline V and J ends were trimmed by 1 base and 7 bases, with 7 bases remaining between them. The chain's CDR3 is CASSLFRHTQYF. The CDR3 DNA reads TGTGCCAGCAGCTTGTTCAGGCATACGCAGTATTTT. The whole variable domain, remainder taken from reference TRBV5-6 and TRBJ2-3, is DAGVTQSPTHLIKTRGQQVTLRCSPKSGHDTVSWYQQALGQGPQFIFQYYEEEERQRGNFPDRFSGHQFPNYSSELNVNALLLGDSALYLCASSLFRHTQYFGPGTRLTVL.

The chain has TRBV27 and TRBJ1-4; 9 bases map to TRBD1. Germline lookup yields CDR1 MNHEY and CDR2 SMNVEV (reference sequence). The CDR3 contains 16 residues. V dropped 10 bases and J dropped 4; count of bases not matched to a gene: 13. The CDR3 bases are TGTGCCACCGGTAGCAAGCCGGGACAGGGTAATGAAAAACTGTTTTTT. This sequence encodes CATGSKPGQGNEKLFF.

V usage is TRBV5-1 and J usage is TRBJ2-7; 9 bases are a match to TRBD1. Germline V CDR1 and CDR2: SGHRS, YFSETQ. The J segment lost 2 bases and the V segment lost 2 bases, leaving 2 bases of the junction unmatched. The CDR3 length is 14 residues. The CDR3 coding sequence is TGCGCCAGCAGCTTAAACAGGGGGCCCTACGAGCAGTACTTC. This encodes CASSLNRGPYEQYF.

The genes are TRBV4-1 and TRBJ1-2; D gene ambiguous. V was cut by 1 base and J by 4 bases, with 10 bases left in between. Germline V gene lookup returns CDR1 MGHRA and CDR2 YSYEKL. The CDR3 is 14 residues long. CDR3 region: CASSQGREIYGYTF. DNA for the CDR3: TGCGCCAGCAGCCAAGGACGGGAAATCTATGGCTACACCTTC.

This clone appeared a single time. The chain has TRBV3-1 (or the pseudogene TRBV3-2) and TRBJ2-7, with D hard to call. CDR1 is LGHDT and CDR2 is YNNKEL in the germline V gene (reference sequence). With 2 bases removed from V and 0 bases from J, the gap between germline ends came to 11 bases. The CDR3 covers 15 residues. CDR3 amino acids: CASSQSPVISYEQYF. The CDR3 DNA sequence: TGTGCCAGCAGCCAATCTCCGGTTATCTCCTACGAGCAGTACTTC.

This clone was observed a single time. DNA of the CDR3: TGCGCCAGCAGCTTGGGGGGCCAGACCTCCTACGAGCAGTACTTC. Encoded protein: CASSLGGQTSYEQYF. The chain recombines TRBV5-1 with TRBJ2-7; TRBD1 is a possible D gene (5 bases). The CDR3 covers 15 residues. V was pared by 0 bases and J by 0 bases, with 10 bases between. Germline-derived CDR1 and CDR2 are SGHRS and YFSETQ.

V and J are TRBV5-4 and TRBJ1-2; 7 nucleotides match TRBD1. The ends lost 2 bases at V and 4 bases at J; junction bases unmatched: 8. Germline V gene sequence: CDR1 SGHNT, CDR2 YYREEE (reference sequence). This CDR3 has 15 amino acids. The CDR3 loop is CASSFNRDRIYGYTF. CDR3 in DNA: TGTGCCAGCAGCTTTAACCGGGACAGAATCTATGGCTACACCTTC.

The chain is built from TRBV10-3 and TRBJ2-1; TRBD2 matches at 7 bases. The CDR3 loop spans 13 amino acids. Trimming took 2 bases from V and 5 from J; bases not matched to a gene: 0. The germline CDR1 and CDR2 sequences are ENHRY and SYGVKD. The CDR3 loop is CAISEGTNNEQFF. CDR3 DNA sequence: TGTGCCATCAGTGAGGGGACTAACAATGAGCAGTTCTTC.

CDR3 in amino acids: CASSQGLQGRFF. In nucleotides, the CDR3 is TGTGCCAGCAGCCAAGGTTTACAGGGTCGGTTCTTC. This sequence joins TRBV3-1 (or the pseudogene TRBV3-2) and TRBJ2-1; the D gene is possibly TRBD1 (6 bases). V was pared by 1 base and J by 15 bases, with 13 bases between. The CDR3 covers 12 residues. The germline V gene has CDR1 LGHDT and CDR2 YNNKEL (reference sequence).

By share, this clone ranks as medium-sized. The gene calls are TRBV5-5 and TRBJ1-4; 7 bases line up with TRBD1. CDR3 length: 15 amino acids. After removal of 4 bases from V and 3 bases from J, the junction contained 6 bases not matched to a gene. From germline, CDR1 is SGHKS and CDR2 YYEKEE (reference sequence). DNA for the CDR3: TGTGCCAGCAGCATACAGGGGTTGGCTAATGAAAAACTGTTTTTT. As protein: CASSIQGLANEKLFF.

The rearrangement joins TRBV9 to TRBJ1-3; 7 bases line up with TRBD1. The germline CDR1 and CDR2 sequences are SGDLS and YYNGEE. V shed 3 bases and J 8 bases; nucleotides not matched to a gene: 11. This CDR3 has 15 residues. The CDR3 DNA follows: TGTGCCAGCAGCGGGGCAGGGGGTAGGGGACACACCATATATTTT. Its protein is CASSGAGGRGHTIYF.

This clone was detected a few times. The chain is built from TRBV10-1 and TRBJ2-1; 7 bases line up with TRBD1. The CDR3 totals 13 residues. V lost 4 bases to trimming and J lost 7 bases; unmatched junction nucleotides: 4. From germline, CDR1 is WNHNN and CDR2 SYGVQD (reference sequence). In DNA form, the CDR3 reads TGCGCCAGCAGTGGAGGCAGGGGGAATGAGCAGTTCTTC. This encodes CASSGGRGNEQFF.

V and J are TRBV5-1 and TRBJ1-2; 10 bases fit TRBD1. This CDR3 comprises 14 residues. From germline, CDR1 is SGHRS and CDR2 YFSETQ. With V trimmed by 5 bases and J by 13 bases, 14 bases remained unmatched. CDR3 amino acids: CASRVSGTGARPTF. DNA for the CDR3: TGCGCCAGCAGAGTGTCCGGGACAGGGGCCCGTCCCACCTTC.

The rearrangement links TRBV11-2 to TRBJ1-1; TRBD1 aligns across 7 bases. The CDR3 runs 15 residues. Germline CDR1 and CDR2: SGHAT and FQNNGV. Unmatched junction bases numbered 8, after V lost 3 bases and J lost 4 bases. Written as DNA, the CDR3 is TGTGCCAGCAGCTTGGGGCGACAGGGTCCCACTGAAGCTTTCTTT. This gives the protein CASSLGRQGPTEAFF.

This clone has a single count. The rearrangement joins TRBV6-5 to TRBJ2-2, with D maybe TRBD2 (5 bases). The CDR3 has 13 residues. Germline V CDR1 and CDR2: MNHEY, SVGAGI. V dropped 4 bases and J dropped 5 bases, with 8 bases sitting between them. CDR3 coding DNA: TGTGCCAGCAGTTCCCCGGGAACCGGGGAGCTGTTTTTT. Encoded protein: CASSSPGTGELFF.

The J gene is TRBJ2-5, the V gene TRBV29-1; maybe TRBD2 (7 bases). There are 13 residues in the CDR3. V lost 4 bases and J 5 bases, leaving 14 bases between the germline ends. From germline, CDR1 is SQVTM and CDR2 ANQGSEA. The CDR3, as DNA: TGCAGCGTTGGCGGGGGCCTTGGTGAGACCCAGTACTTC. Its protein is CSVGGGLGETQYF.